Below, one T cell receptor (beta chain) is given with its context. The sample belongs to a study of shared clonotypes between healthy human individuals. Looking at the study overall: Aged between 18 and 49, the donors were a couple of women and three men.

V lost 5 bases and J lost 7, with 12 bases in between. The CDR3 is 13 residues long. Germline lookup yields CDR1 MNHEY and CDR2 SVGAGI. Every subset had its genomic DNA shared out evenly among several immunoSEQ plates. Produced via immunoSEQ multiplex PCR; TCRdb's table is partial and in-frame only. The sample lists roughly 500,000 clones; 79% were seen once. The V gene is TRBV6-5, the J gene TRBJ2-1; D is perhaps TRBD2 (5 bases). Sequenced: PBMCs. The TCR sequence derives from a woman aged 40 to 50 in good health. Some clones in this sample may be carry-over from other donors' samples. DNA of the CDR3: TGTGCCAGCAGTCAAGGACTTGGGAATGAGCAGTTCTTC. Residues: CASSQGLGNEQFF.